This T cell receptor (beta chain) was sequenced during a study of cytomegalovirus exposure and HLA in healthy donors. Study overall: Unique TCR beta sequences numbering 95 million to 130 million came from around 180 million T cells in an earlier analysis.

The PCR had 60 Vbeta and 13 Jbeta primers. Profiled with immunoSEQ multiplex PCR; TCRdb holds only in-frame clones, not every one. The sample carries a few hundred thousand clones, approximately 81% recorded once. CDR1 is MNHEY, CDR2 SMNVEV, per germline (reference sequence). V was clipped by 2 bases and J by 7 bases; unmatched bases: 7. The CDR3 length is 15 residues. This clone has a single count. The antigen remains unidentified. General study results and limits: A link between a missense DCLRE1C variant and TCR beta V- and J-gene trimming emerged from a later analysis. Diagnosis of cytomegalovirus status made by the classifier reportedly showed high specificity and sensitivity. There were reportedly fewer N-insertions in an Asian-associated ancestry cluster than the approximately 600-donor mean, in a later analysis.

Sample: PBMCs. The genes are TRBV27 and TRBJ1-5; 8 bases map to TRBD1. The sequence was collected from a woman aged 60-75 years in good health and CMV-seropositive. DNA for the CDR3: TGTGCCAGCAGTTTAGGTACAGGGGGTAGCCAGCCCCAGCATTTT. Translated, it gives CASSLGTGGSQPQHF.